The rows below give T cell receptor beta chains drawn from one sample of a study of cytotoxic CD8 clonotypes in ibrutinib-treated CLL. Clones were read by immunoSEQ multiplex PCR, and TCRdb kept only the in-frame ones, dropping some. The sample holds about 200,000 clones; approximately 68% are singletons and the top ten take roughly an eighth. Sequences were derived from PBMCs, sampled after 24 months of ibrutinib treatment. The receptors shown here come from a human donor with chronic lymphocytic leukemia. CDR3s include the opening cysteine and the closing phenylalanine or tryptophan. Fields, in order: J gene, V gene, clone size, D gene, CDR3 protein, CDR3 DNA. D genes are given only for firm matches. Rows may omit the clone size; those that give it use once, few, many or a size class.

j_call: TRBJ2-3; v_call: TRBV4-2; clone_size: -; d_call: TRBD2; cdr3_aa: CASSPATGLAGFSTDTQYF; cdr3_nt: TGTGCCAGCTCTCCAGCCACGGGACTAGCGGGTTTTAGCACAGATACGCAGTATTTT
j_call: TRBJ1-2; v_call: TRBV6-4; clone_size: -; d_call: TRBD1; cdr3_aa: CASSEGQNYGYTF; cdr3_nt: TGTGCCAGCAGTGAGGGACAGAACTATGGCTACACCTTC
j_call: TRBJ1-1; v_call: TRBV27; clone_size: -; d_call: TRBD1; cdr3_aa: CASRNRGRNTEAFF; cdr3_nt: TGTGCCAGCAGGAACAGGGGGAGGAACACTGAAGCTTTCTTT
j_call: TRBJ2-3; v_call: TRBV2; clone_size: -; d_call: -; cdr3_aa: CASRTGVTDTQYF; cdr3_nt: TGTGCCAGCAGGACGGGGGTAACAGATACGCAGTATTTT
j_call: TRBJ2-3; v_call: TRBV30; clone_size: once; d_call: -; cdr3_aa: CAWGGRGAGVDTQYF; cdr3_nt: TGTGCCTGGGGAGGTAGGGGCGCTGGTGTAGATACGCAGTATTTT
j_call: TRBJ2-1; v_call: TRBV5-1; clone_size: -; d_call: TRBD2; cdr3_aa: CASSPGGAYNEQFF; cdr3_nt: TGCGCCAGCAGCCCGGGAGGGGCATACAATGAGCAGTTCTTC
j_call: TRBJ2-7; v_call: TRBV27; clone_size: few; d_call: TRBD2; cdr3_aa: CASSPGLAGDEQYF; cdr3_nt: TGTGCCAGCAGTCCGGGACTAGCGGGAGACGAGCAGTACTTC
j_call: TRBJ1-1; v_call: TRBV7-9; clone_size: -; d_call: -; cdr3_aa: CASSFPTSFRDDKAFF; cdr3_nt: TGTGCCAGCAGCTTCCCCACTTCCTTCCGGGACGATAAAGCTTTCTTT
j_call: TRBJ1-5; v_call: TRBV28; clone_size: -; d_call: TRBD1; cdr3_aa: CASSYRQGARQPQHF; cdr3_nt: TGTGCCAGCAGTTATAGACAGGGGGCGAGGCAGCCCCAGCATTTT
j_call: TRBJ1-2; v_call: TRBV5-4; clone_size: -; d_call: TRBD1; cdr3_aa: CASSGPRTGAYGYTF; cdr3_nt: TGTGCCAGCAGCGGCCCCCGGACAGGGGCCTATGGCTACACCTTC
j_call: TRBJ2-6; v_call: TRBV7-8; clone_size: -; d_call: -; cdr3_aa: CASSLRSGTPRGANVLTF; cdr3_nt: TGTGCCAGCAGCTTAAGATCCGGGACCCCTCGTGGGGCCAACGTCCTGACTTTC
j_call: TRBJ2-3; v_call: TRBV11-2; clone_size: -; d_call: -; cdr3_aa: CASSPISGPITDTQYF; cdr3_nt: TGTGCCAGCAGCCCGATTAGCGGCCCCATCACAGATACGCAGTATTTT
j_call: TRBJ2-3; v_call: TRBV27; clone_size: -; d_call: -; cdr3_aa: CASSPTLSREWGDTQYF; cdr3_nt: TGTGCCAGCAGCCCAACCTTGTCTCGGGAGTGGGGAGATACGCAGTATTTT
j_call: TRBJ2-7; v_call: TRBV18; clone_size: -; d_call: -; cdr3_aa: CASSSWEAYEQYF; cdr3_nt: TGTGCCAGCTCATCCTGGGAGGCGTACGAGCAGTACTTC
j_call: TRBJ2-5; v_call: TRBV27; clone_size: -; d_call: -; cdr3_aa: CASSSLSTQYF; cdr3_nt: TGTGCCAGCAGTTCCTTATCGACCCAGTACTTC
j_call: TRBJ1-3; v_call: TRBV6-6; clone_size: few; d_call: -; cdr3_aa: CASSGTVSGNTIYF; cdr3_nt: TGTGCCAGCAGTGGCACAGTCTCTGGAAACACCATATATTTT
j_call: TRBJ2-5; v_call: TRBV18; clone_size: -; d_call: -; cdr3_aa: CASSLARLETQYF; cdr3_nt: TGTGCCAGCTCACTAGCGCGACTGGAGACCCAGTACTTC
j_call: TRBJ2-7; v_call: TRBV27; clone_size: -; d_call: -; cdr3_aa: CASSLIPGETYEQYF; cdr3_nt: TGTGCCAGCAGTTTAATTCCAGGGGAAACCTACGAGCAGTACTTC
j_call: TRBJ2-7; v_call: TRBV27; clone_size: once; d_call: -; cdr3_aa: CASSPYSGRTTYEQYF; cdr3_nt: TGTGCCAGCAGTCCATACTCCGGACGGACAACCTACGAGCAGTACTTC
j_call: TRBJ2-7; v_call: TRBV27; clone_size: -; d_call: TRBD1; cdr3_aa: CASSSAIRGRGEQYF; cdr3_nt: TGTGCCAGCAGTTCGGCGATCAGGGGGCGAGGCGAGCAGTACTTC
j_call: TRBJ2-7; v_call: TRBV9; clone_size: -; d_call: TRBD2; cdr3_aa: CASSPTGTSGYEQYF; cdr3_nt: TGTGCCAGCAGCCCTACCGGGACTAGCGGCTACGAGCAGTACTTC
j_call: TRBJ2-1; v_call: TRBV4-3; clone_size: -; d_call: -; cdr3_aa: CASSQGPHNEQFF; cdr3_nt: TGCGCCAGCAGCCAAGGACCTCACAATGAGCAGTTCTTC
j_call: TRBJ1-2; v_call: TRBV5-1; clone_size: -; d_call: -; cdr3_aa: CASSSQANYGYTF; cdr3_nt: TGCGCCAGCAGCTCCCAGGCTAACTATGGCTACACCTTC
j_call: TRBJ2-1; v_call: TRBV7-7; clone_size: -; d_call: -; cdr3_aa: CASSDGPTGGRVYEQFF; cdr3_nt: TGTGCTAGCAGCGACGGACCGACCGGAGGACGGGTGTATGAGCAGTTCTTC
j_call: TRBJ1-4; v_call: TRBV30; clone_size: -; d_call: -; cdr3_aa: CAWSVKSQGVRKLFF; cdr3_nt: TGTGCCTGGAGTGTAAAATCCCAGGGTGTGAGGAAACTGTTTTTT
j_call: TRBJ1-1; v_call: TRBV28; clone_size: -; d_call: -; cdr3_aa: CATLLLSEAFF; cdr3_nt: TGTGCCACCCTACTTTTATCTGAAGCTTTCTTT
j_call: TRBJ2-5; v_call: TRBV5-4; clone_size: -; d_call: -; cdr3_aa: CASSLALGVSFQETQYF; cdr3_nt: TGTGCCAGCAGCTTGGCACTGGGCGTATCATTCCAAGAGACCCAGTACTTC
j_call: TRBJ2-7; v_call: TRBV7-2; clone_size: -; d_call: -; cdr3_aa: CASSFLESYEQYF; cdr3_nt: TGTGCCAGCAGCTTCCTGGAATCCTACGAGCAGTACTTC
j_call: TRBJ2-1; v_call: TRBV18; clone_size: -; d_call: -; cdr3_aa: CASSPLGSLREQFF; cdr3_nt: TGTGCCAGCTCACCACTGGGAAGTCTTCGGGAGCAGTTCTTC
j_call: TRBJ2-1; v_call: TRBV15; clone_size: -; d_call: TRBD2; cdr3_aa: CATSGGAGDYYNEQFF; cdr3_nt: TGTGCCACCAGCGGGGGAGCGGGAGATTATTACAATGAGCAGTTCTTC
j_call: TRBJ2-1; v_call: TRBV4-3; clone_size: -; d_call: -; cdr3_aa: CASSQVGGGREQFF; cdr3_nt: TGCGCCAGCAGCCAAGTGGGAGGGGGCCGTGAGCAGTTCTTC
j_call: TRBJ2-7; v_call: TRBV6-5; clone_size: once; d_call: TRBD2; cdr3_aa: CASSSRLAEQYF; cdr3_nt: TGTGCCAGCAGTTCCCGACTAGCGGAGCAGTACTTC
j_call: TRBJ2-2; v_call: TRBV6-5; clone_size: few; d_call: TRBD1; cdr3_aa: CASRHGTDTGELFF; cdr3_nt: TGTGCCAGCAGACACGGGACAGACACCGGGGAGCTGTTTTTT
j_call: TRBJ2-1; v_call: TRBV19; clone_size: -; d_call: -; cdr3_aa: CASSIVARRLHNEQFF; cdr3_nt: TGTGCCAGTAGTATAGTTGCCAGGCGACTACACAATGAGCAGTTCTTC
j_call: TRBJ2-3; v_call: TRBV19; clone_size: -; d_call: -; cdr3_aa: CASSIAGSRDTQYF; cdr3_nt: TGTGCCAGTAGTATAGCCGGGTCAAGAGATACGCAGTATTTT
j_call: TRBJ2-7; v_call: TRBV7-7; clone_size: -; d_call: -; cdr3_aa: CASSLADCVYEQYF; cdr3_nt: TGTGCCAGCAGCTTAGCGGACTGTGTATACGAGCAGTACTTC
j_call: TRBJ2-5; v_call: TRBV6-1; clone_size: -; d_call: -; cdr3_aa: CASSWTPIQETQYF; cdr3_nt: TGTGCCAGCAGTTGGACCCCGATCCAAGAGACCCAGTACTTC
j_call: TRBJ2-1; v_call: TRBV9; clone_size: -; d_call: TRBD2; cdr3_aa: CASSVAGLAGVQNEQFF; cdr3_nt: TGTGCCAGCAGCGTAGCTGGGCTAGCGGGAGTTCAGAATGAGCAGTTCTTC
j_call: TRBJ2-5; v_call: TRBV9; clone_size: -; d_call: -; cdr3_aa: CASSPPGLGALETQYF; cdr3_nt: TGTGCCAGCAGCCCCCCGGGTTTGGGGGCCCTAGAGACCCAGTACTTC
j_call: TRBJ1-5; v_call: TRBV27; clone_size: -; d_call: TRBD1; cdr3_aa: CASSPKGQGAYLPQHF; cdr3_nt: TGTGCCAGCAGTCCGAAGGGACAGGGGGCTTATCTGCCCCAGCATTTT
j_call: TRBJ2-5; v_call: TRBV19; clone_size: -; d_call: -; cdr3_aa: CASSSTGGQETQYF; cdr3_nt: TGTGCCAGTAGTAGTACAGGTGGCCAAGAGACCCAGTACTTC
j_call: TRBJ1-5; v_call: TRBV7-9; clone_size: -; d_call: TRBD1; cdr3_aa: CASSPSWQGGQPQHF; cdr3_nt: TGCGCCAGCAGCCCTTCGTGGCAGGGGGGTCAGCCCCAGCATTTT
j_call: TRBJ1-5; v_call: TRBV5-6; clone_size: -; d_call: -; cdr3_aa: CASSLAPGTGNQPQHF; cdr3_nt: TGTGCCAGCAGCTTGGCCCCGGGGACGGGCAATCAGCCCCAGCATTTT
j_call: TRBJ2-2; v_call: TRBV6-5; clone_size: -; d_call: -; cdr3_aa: CASTQGTGELFF; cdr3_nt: TGTGCCAGCACCCAGGGGACCGGGGAGCTGTTTTTT
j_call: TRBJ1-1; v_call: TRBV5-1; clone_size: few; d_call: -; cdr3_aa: CASSPGTGNTEAFF; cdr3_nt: TGCGCCAGCAGCCCGGGGACGGGGAACACTGAAGCTTTCTTT
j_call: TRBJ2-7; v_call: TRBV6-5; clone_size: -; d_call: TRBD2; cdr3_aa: CASSYEREEYF; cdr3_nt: TGTGCCAGCAGCTACGAGCGGGAGGAGTACTTC
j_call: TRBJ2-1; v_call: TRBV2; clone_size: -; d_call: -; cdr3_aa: CASSGVGGSYNEQFF; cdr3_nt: TGTGCCAGCAGTGGAGTGGGAGGATCCTACAATGAGCAGTTCTTC
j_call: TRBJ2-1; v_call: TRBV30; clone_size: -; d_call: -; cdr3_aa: CAWSRGPPHNEQFF; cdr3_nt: TGTGCCTGGTCACGGGGCCCGCCCCACAATGAGCAGTTCTTC
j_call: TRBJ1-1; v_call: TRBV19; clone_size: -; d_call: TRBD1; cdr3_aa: CASRTDRGHTEAFF; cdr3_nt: TGTGCCAGTAGAACTGACAGGGGGCACACTGAAGCTTTCTTT
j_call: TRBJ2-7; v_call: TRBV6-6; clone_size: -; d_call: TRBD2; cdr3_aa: CASSYGLAGEYEQYF; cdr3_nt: TGTGCCAGCAGTTACGGTCTAGCGGGAGAGTACGAGCAGTACTTC
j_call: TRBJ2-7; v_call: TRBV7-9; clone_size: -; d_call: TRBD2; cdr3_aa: CASSLAVVAGALLDEQYF; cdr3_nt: TGTGCCAGCAGCTTAGCGGTCGTAGCGGGTGCGTTATTGGACGAGCAGTACTTC
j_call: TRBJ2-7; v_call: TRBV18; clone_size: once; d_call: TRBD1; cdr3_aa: CASSPGTGREQYF; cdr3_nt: TGTGCCAGCTCACCGGGGACAGGGAGAGAGCAGTACTTC
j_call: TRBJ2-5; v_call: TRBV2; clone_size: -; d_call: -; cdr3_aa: CASSAWPSETQYF; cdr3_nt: TGTGCCAGCAGCGCGTGGCCGTCGGAGACCCAGTACTTC
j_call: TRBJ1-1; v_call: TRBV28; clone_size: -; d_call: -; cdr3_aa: CASSKERKKEAFF; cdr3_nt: TGTGCCAGCAGTAAGGAAAGAAAGAAGGAAGCTTTCTTT
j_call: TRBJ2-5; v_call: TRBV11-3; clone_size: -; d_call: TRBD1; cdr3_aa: CASSLVEGGGETQYF; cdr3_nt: TGTGCCAGCAGCTTAGTTGAAGGGGGCGGTGAGACCCAGTACTTC
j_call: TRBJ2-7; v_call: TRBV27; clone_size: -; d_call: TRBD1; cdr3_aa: CASSFRGPYEQYF; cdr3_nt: TGTGCCAGCAGTTTCAGGGGGCCCTACGAGCAGTACTTC